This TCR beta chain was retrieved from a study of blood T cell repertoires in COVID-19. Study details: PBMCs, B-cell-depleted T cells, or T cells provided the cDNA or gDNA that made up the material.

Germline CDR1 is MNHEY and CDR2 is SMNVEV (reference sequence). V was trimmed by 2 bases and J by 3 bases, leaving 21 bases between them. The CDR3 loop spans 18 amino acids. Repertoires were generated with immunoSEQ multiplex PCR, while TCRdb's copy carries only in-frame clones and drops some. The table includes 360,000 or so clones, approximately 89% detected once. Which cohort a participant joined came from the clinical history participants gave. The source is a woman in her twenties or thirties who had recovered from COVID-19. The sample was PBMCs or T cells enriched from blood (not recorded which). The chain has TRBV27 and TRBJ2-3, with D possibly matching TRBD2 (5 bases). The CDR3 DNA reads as TGTGCCAGCAGTTTACGGCCTTCGACCCGGGGAAGAACAGATACGCAGTATTTT. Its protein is CASSLRPSTRGRTDTQYF.